This T cell receptor (beta chain) was captured in a study of blood T cell repertoires in COVID-19. Study-wide context: Whether acute or convalescent, the COVID-19 samples came from the United States, Italy and Spain. From T cells, B-cell-depleted T cells, or PBMCs came the material, which was cDNA or gDNA.

In the original workflow: It was from reference gene primer amplification that nucleated cell counts were estimated. This table comes from immunoSEQ multiplex PCR, and its TCRdb copy is limited to in-frame clones, with some not included. That table supplies the V and J calls and clone size; D and trimming were determined from the DNA. The sample consists of around 400,000 clones, about 90% of them appearing once. The specimen was peripheral blood. The TCR comes from a woman aged 55-69 years with COVID-19, enrolled during active disease.

CDR3 nucleotide sequence: TGTGCCACCGCGCGCGGGGCAGCGGGGGCCATCGCAGAGACCCAGTACTTC. Translated, it gives CATARGAAGAIAETQYF. This rearrangement joins TRBV11-2 to TRBJ2-5, with 8 bases aligning to TRBD2. CDR3 length: 17 residues. Germline V lookup: CDR1 SGHAT, CDR2 FQNNGV. V lost 10 bases to trimming and J lost 4 bases; unmatched junction nucleotides: 20.